Below, one TCR beta chain is given with its context. These data belong to a study of control samples from healthy donors and cancer patients. Produced via immunoSEQ multiplex PCR; TCRdb's table is partial and in-frame only. Here the sample spans about 140,000 clones, approximately 92% being singletons. The CDR3 spans 14 residues. The V segment lost 4 bases and the J segment 2 bases; nucleotides outside the gene matches: 3. The germline V gene has CDR1 LGHDT and CDR2 YNNKEL (reference sequence). This chain joins TRBV3-1 (or the pseudogene TRBV3-2) and TRBJ2-7; 9 nucleotides agree with TRBD2. Sequencing used blood. The sequence derives from a man younger than 40 in good health. CDR3 DNA sequence: TGTGCCAGCAGCCCCCCTAGCGGGGCCTACGAGCAGTACTTC. The encoded protein is CASSPPSGAYEQYF.